This entry describes one TCR beta chain. The target antigen is unknown. The data originate from a study of memory CD4+ T cells and cytomegalovirus serostatus. Study at large: Donors were healthy Belgian adults, 9 or 10 CMV seropositive and 24 seronegative.

TCRdb's copy holds only in-frame clones and misses some; the assay was immunoSEQ multiplex PCR. The sample has under 40,000 clones; 79% are singletons. Single viable CD3+CD4+CD8-CD45RO+ cells were sorted as the memory CD4+ T cells. This CDR3 is built from 19 residues. V lost 5 bases and J lost 0, with 20 bases in between. Germline-derived CDR1 and CDR2 are SGHAT and FQDESV (reference sequence). Study-wide points: Suggested: most of the CMV-linked TCR signature lies in CD4+ memory cells. Of 150 to 200 reported CMV TCRbeta sequences, 60 to 85 were found in memory CD4+ repertoires.

Sequenced material: memory CD4+ T cells from blood. This TCR came from an adult in good health and CMV-seropositive. V gene TRBV11-1 combines with J gene TRBJ2-6; a weak D match, TRBD2 (6 bases). CDR3 protein: CASSTRGRRDDSGANVLTF. The CDR3 region has the DNA TGTGCCAGCAGCACAAGAGGAAGGCGGGATGACTCTGGGGCCAACGTCCTGACTTTC.